The present entry profiles one T cell receptor beta chain with its context. A Seattle source enrolled patients during active infection and followed them longitudinally. The sample is drawn from a study of blood T cell repertoires in COVID-19. Study summary: The United States, Italy and Spain provided the acute and convalescent COVID-19 samples. PBMCs, B-cell-depleted T cells, or T cells were the source of the cDNA or gDNA that made up the material.

Per the study methods: Scientists estimated how many nucleated cells there were by amplifying reference gene primers. Libraries were prepared by immunoSEQ multiplex PCR; TCRdb keeps only in-frame clonotypes and omits some of them. Clone size and V and J calls were adopted from that table, with D and trimming inferred from the DNA. The table lists about 200,000 clones, approximately 86% of them singletons. The CDR3 has 11 residues. V was pared by 5 bases and J by 8 bases, with 9 bases between. The J gene is TRBJ1-2, the V gene TRBV12-3 or TRBV12-4; D is ambiguous. The material sequenced was peripheral blood. The clonotype originates from a woman aged 50 to 65 with COVID-19, enrolled during active disease. CDR3 in amino acids: CASSRTGGYTF. DNA of the CDR3: TGTGCCAGCAGTAGGACGGGAGGCTACACCTTC.